This TCR beta chain was recorded in a study of blood T cell repertoires in COVID-19. The wider study: The United States, Italy and Spain supplied acute and convalescent COVID-19 samples.

CDR3 length: 14 residues. The germline V gene has CDR1 SNHLY and CDR2 FYNNEI. V shed 0 bases and J shed 9 bases, with 12 bases lying between them. Measured with immunoSEQ multiplex PCR; TCRdb has only the in-frame clones, and not every one. The data hold about 240,000 clones, with around 83% observed a single time. Sequencing was done on a sample of peripheral blood. The sequence derives from a woman aged 18-35 years with acute or convalescent COVID-19. The gene calls are TRBV2 and TRBJ2-1, with D possibly TRBD1 on 5 matching bases. The CDR3 sequence is CASSEALRQGEQFF. The CDR3 region has the DNA TGTGCCAGCAGTGAAGCGCTTCGTCAGGGTGAGCAGTTCTTC.